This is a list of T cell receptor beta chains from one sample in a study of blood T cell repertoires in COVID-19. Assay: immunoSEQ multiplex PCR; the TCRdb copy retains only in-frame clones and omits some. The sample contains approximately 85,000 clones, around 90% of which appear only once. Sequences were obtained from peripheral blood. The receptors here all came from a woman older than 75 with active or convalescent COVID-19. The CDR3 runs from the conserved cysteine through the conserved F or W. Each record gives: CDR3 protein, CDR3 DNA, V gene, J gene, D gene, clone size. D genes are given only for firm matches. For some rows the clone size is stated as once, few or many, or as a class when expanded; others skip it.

cdr3_aa: CASGRGLGTEAFF
cdr3_nt: TGTGCCAGCGGCAGGGGGCTTGGGACTGAAGCTTTCTTT
v_call: TRBV28
j_call: TRBJ1-1
d_call: TRBD1
clone_size: NA

cdr3_aa: CASSQSANVLTF
cdr3_nt: TGTGCCAGCAGCCAGAGTGCCAACGTCCTGACTTTC
v_call: TRBV14
j_call: TRBJ2-6
d_call: NA
clone_size: NA

cdr3_aa: CASSLQQGAKLFF
cdr3_nt: TGTGCCAGCAGTTTACAACAGGGGGCAAAACTGTTTTTT
v_call: TRBV12-3/TRBV12-4
j_call: TRBJ1-4
d_call: TRBD1
clone_size: few

cdr3_aa: CATSGGQTDTQYF
cdr3_nt: TGTGCCACCAGTGGGGGGCAGACAGATACGCAGTATTTT
v_call: TRBV24-1
j_call: TRBJ2-3
d_call: NA
clone_size: NA

cdr3_aa: CAWSLDRFNYGYTF
cdr3_nt: TGTGCCTGGAGTCTTGACAGGTTTAACTATGGCTACACCTTC
v_call: TRBV30
j_call: TRBJ1-2
d_call: NA
clone_size: NA

cdr3_aa: CASSPGTQETQYF
cdr3_nt: TGTGCCAGCTCACCGGGGACTCAAGAGACCCAGTACTTC
v_call: TRBV18
j_call: TRBJ2-5
d_call: NA
clone_size: NA

cdr3_aa: CASSLAPGRTNTEAFF
cdr3_nt: TGTGCCAGCAGCTTGGCCCCAGGTCGCACAAACACTGAAGCTTTCTTT
v_call: TRBV5-4
j_call: TRBJ1-1
d_call: NA
clone_size: NA

cdr3_aa: CASSNSGGADYGYTF
cdr3_nt: TGCGCCAGCAGCAACTCAGGGGGCGCGGACTATGGCTACACCTTC
v_call: TRBV5-1
j_call: TRBJ1-2
d_call: TRBD1
clone_size: NA

cdr3_aa: CASSFNYEGRETQYF
cdr3_nt: TGTGCCAGCAGTTTTAACTATGAGGGCAGGGAGACCCAGTACTTC
v_call: TRBV28
j_call: TRBJ2-5
d_call: NA
clone_size: few

cdr3_aa: CASSDRSDQETQYF
cdr3_nt: TGTGCCAGCAGTGATCGGTCGGACCAAGAGACCCAGTACTTC
v_call: TRBV2
j_call: TRBJ2-5
d_call: NA
clone_size: NA

cdr3_aa: CASREVASTEAFF
cdr3_nt: TGTGCCAGCAGAGAGGTGGCGAGCACTGAAGCTTTCTTT
v_call: TRBV2
j_call: TRBJ1-1
d_call: NA
clone_size: NA

cdr3_aa: CSVARTGNTEAFF
cdr3_nt: TGCAGCGTTGCCCGTACAGGGAACACTGAAGCTTTCTTT
v_call: TRBV29-1
j_call: TRBJ1-1
d_call: NA
clone_size: NA

cdr3_aa: CAIRAGTDETEAFF
cdr3_nt: TGTGCCATCAGGGCCGGGACAGATGAAACTGAAGCTTTCTTT
v_call: TRBV10-3
j_call: TRBJ1-1
d_call: TRBD1
clone_size: NA

cdr3_aa: CASTSGGSNQPQHF
cdr3_nt: TGTGCCAGCACCTCGGGCGGGAGCAATCAGCCCCAGCATTTT
v_call: TRBV6-5
j_call: TRBJ1-5
d_call: NA
clone_size: NA

cdr3_aa: CASSWRGQGAVGYTF
cdr3_nt: TGCGCCAGCAGCTGGCGGGGACAGGGGGCCGTGGGCTACACCTTC
v_call: TRBV5-1
j_call: TRBJ1-2
d_call: TRBD1
clone_size: once

cdr3_aa: CASSTGGSYEQYF
cdr3_nt: TGTGCCAGTAGCACCGGAGGGAGCTACGAGCAGTACTTC
v_call: TRBV19
j_call: TRBJ2-7
d_call: NA
clone_size: NA

cdr3_aa: CASSLGEGLAGAHEQFF
cdr3_nt: TGTGCCAGCAGCTTAGGGGAAGGACTAGCGGGAGCCCATGAGCAGTTCTTC
v_call: TRBV7-6
j_call: TRBJ2-1
d_call: TRBD2
clone_size: NA

cdr3_aa: CASSISLQGGPGELFF
cdr3_nt: TGTGCCAGTAGTATCTCCCTACAGGGGGGGCCCGGGGAGCTGTTTTTT
v_call: TRBV19
j_call: TRBJ2-2
d_call: NA
clone_size: once

cdr3_aa: CATSRDRTSGSRTGELFF
cdr3_nt: TGTGCCACCAGCAGAGATCGGACTAGCGGGAGTCGAACCGGGGAGCTGTTTTTT
v_call: TRBV15
j_call: TRBJ2-2
d_call: TRBD2
clone_size: once

cdr3_aa: CASSYSSGTDTQYF
cdr3_nt: TGTGCCAGCAGTTACTCTAGCGGCACAGATACGCAGTATTTT
v_call: TRBV27
j_call: TRBJ2-3
d_call: NA
clone_size: NA

cdr3_aa: CASIGGYEQYF
cdr3_nt: TGTGCCAGTATCGGCGGTTACGAGCAGTACTTC
v_call: TRBV19
j_call: TRBJ2-7
d_call: NA
clone_size: NA

cdr3_aa: CASSLGRSGGADTQYF
cdr3_nt: TGTGCCAGCAGCTTGGGCCGATCGGGAGGGGCAGATACGCAGTATTTT
v_call: TRBV5-4
j_call: TRBJ2-3
d_call: TRBD2
clone_size: NA

cdr3_aa: CASRFSGRGPYNEQFF
cdr3_nt: TGTGCCAGCAGGTTTAGCGGGAGAGGGCCCTACAATGAGCAGTTCTTC
v_call: TRBV7-2
j_call: TRBJ2-1
d_call: TRBD2
clone_size: NA

cdr3_aa: CASSPGTHQETQYF
cdr3_nt: TGTGCCAGCAGTCCCGGGACACACCAAGAGACCCAGTACTTC
v_call: TRBV27
j_call: TRBJ2-5
d_call: NA
clone_size: once

cdr3_aa: CASSPTYQETQYF
cdr3_nt: TGTGCCAGCAGCCCAACTTACCAAGAGACCCAGTACTTC
v_call: TRBV7-3
j_call: TRBJ2-5
d_call: NA
clone_size: NA

cdr3_aa: CASSERQGQVYEQYF
cdr3_nt: TGTGCCAGCAGCGAAAGACAAGGACAAGTCTACGAGCAGTACTTC
v_call: TRBV3-1/TRBV3-2
j_call: TRBJ2-7
d_call: NA
clone_size: NA

cdr3_aa: CASSVGTSGSMETQYF
cdr3_nt: TGTGCCAGCAGCGTAGGGACTAGCGGGAGTATGGAGACCCAGTACTTC
v_call: TRBV9
j_call: TRBJ2-5
d_call: TRBD2
clone_size: many

cdr3_aa: CASSLRQGDSYNSPLHF
cdr3_nt: TGTGCCAGCAGTTTACGGCAGGGGGACTCCTATAATTCACCCCTCCACTTT
v_call: TRBV27
j_call: TRBJ1-6
d_call: TRBD1
clone_size: NA

cdr3_aa: CASSQGGGNTEAFF
cdr3_nt: TGTGCCAGCAGCCAGGGGGGTGGGAACACTGAAGCTTTCTTT
v_call: TRBV3-1/TRBV3-2
j_call: TRBJ1-1
d_call: NA
clone_size: NA

cdr3_aa: CASSQDLAGGPDTQYF
cdr3_nt: TGTGCCAGCAGCCAAGATCTAGCGGGAGGACCAGATACGCAGTATTTT
v_call: TRBV14
j_call: TRBJ2-3
d_call: TRBD2
clone_size: NA

cdr3_aa: CASSLTSGSVHNEQFF
cdr3_nt: TGTGCCAGCAGCTTGACTAGCGGGAGTGTCCACAATGAGCAGTTCTTC
v_call: TRBV11-3
j_call: TRBJ2-1
d_call: TRBD2
clone_size: NA

cdr3_aa: CASSRQDLATGELFF
cdr3_nt: TGTGCCAGCAGTCGGCAGGACTTGGCCACCGGGGAGCTGTTTTTT
v_call: TRBV6-5
j_call: TRBJ2-2
d_call: NA
clone_size: NA

cdr3_aa: CASSLDRLGLGGDTQYF
cdr3_nt: TGTGCCAGCAGCTTGGATAGGCTAGGGTTAGGGGGAGATACGCAGTATTTT
v_call: TRBV5-6
j_call: TRBJ2-3
d_call: NA
clone_size: NA

cdr3_aa: CASSPGTGGDYGYTF
cdr3_nt: TGTGCCAGCTCACCCGGGACAGGGGGTGACTATGGCTACACCTTC
v_call: TRBV18
j_call: TRBJ1-2
d_call: TRBD1
clone_size: once

cdr3_aa: CSADLGDEQYF
cdr3_nt: TGCAGTGCTGACCTCGGGGACGAGCAGTACTTC
v_call: TRBV20-1
j_call: TRBJ2-7
d_call: NA
clone_size: NA

cdr3_aa: CASFDRHNYGYTF
cdr3_nt: TGTGCCAGCTTTGACAGGCACAACTATGGCTACACCTTC
v_call: TRBV28
j_call: TRBJ1-2
d_call: NA
clone_size: NA

cdr3_aa: CASSQDGLSSGRGGRKFF
cdr3_nt: TGCGCCAGCAGCCAAGATGGCTTGTCTAGCGGGAGGGGGGGTAGAAAGTTTTTT
v_call: TRBV4-3
j_call: TRBJ2-2
d_call: TRBD2
clone_size: NA

cdr3_aa: CACKGQGARKTQYF
cdr3_nt: TGTGCCTGCAAGGGACAGGGGGCTCGAAAGACCCAGTACTTC
v_call: TRBV30
j_call: TRBJ2-5
d_call: TRBD1
clone_size: NA

cdr3_aa: CASSPYTGETQYF
cdr3_nt: TGTGCCAGCTCACCCTACACGGGAGAGACCCAGTACTTC
v_call: TRBV18
j_call: TRBJ2-5
d_call: NA
clone_size: NA